The 11 T cell receptor beta chains in this list originate from one sample, sequenced in a study of T cell responses to AZD1222 COVID-19 vaccine. Clones were sequenced by immunoSEQ multiplex PCR, and TCRdb holds only the in-frame ones, with some missing. The sample comprises about 79,000 clones, around 81% of which are singletons, and about 20% rests with the top ten. The sample consisted of peripheral blood, taken on day 0 of AZD1222 vaccination. The receptors come from an adult in good health.

The rearrangement uses TRBV4-2 and TRBJ2-3, with 7 bases identical to TRBD2. Germline CDR1 LGHNA, CDR2 YNFKEQ. There are 16 residues in the CDR3. J gave up 0 bases and V 1 base, and 4 bases lay outside the gene matches. The CDR3 DNA is TGTGCCAGCAGCCAAGGTCCTAGCGGCAGCACAGATACGCAGTATTTT. As protein: CASSQGPSGSTDTQYF.

This chain uses TRBV7-2 with TRBJ2-1, with D tentatively TRBD2 (6 bases). Trimming pared 2 bases from V and 7 bases from J, leaving 12 bases between. The germline gives CDR1 SGHTA, CDR2 FQGNSA. The CDR3 runs 14 residues. CDR3: CASSLQSGRNEQFF. The DNA for the CDR3 is TGTGCCAGCAGCTTACAGTCAGGGAGGAATGAGCAGTTCTTC.

The chain combines TRBV7-2 with TRBJ1-2; D is perhaps TRBD1 (5 bases). The CDR3 extends over 14 amino acids. Germline V gene data show CDR1 as SGHTA and CDR2 as FQGNSA. Deletions cut 5 bases from V and 5 bases from J, with 15 bases between. Written as DNA, the CDR3 is TGTGCCAGCAGCCCGGGGACCGATTTTTATGGCTACACCTTC. It translates to CASSPGTDFYGYTF.

The rearrangement joins TRBV21-1 to TRBJ2-7; TRBD1, as called in the table, went unchecked against the DNA. TRBV21-1 is shown as a pseudogene. This CDR3 has 19 residues. CDR3 loop: CASSKCWILDRTPAYEQYF. The CDR3 DNA is TGTGCCAGCAGCAAATGTTGGATCTTGGACAGGACGCCCGCCTACGAGCAGTACTTC.

There are a few counts of this clone. V gene TRBV4-1 combines with J gene TRBJ2-1; TRBD1 aligns across 7 bases. This CDR3 has 15 residues. Germline V gene data show CDR1 as MGHRA and CDR2 as YSYEKL. Losses at the gene ends were 3 bases for V and 10 bases for J; bases not matched to a gene: 12. CDR3 residues: CASSHYLDRAGEQFF. The DNA for the CDR3 is TGCGCCAGCAGCCACTACCTCGACAGGGCAGGGGAGCAGTTCTTC.

This chain links TRBV6-5 with TRBJ2-7; D possibly uses TRBD1 or TRBD2 (5 bases each). Trimming shortened V by 2 bases and J by 3 bases, and 11 bases separated the two germline ends. The CDR3 runs 14 residues. Germline V gene lookup returns CDR1 MNHEY and CDR2 SVGAGI. In DNA form, the CDR3 reads TGTGCCAGCAGTTACGGGGACGGCAACTACGAGCAGTACTTC. Its protein is CASSYGDGNYEQYF.

The CDR3 nucleotides are TGTGCCAGCAGCTCTACCGGGGCTAATAATTCACCCCTCCACTTT. Residues: CASSSTGANNSPLHF. The rearrangement uses TRBV5-4 and TRBJ1-6; D is perhaps TRBD1 (5 bases). The CDR3 consists of 15 residues. Trimming took 3 bases from V and 5 from J, leaving 12 bases between them. Germline V CDR1 and CDR2: SGHNT, YYREEE (reference sequence).

The gene calls are TRBV19 and TRBJ1-1, with D unclear. The CDR3 is 14 amino acids. CDR1 LNHDA and CDR2 SQIVND come from the germline V gene (reference sequence). Trimming took 4 bases from V and 0 from J, leaving 9 bases between them. CDR3 DNA sequence: TGTGCCAGTAGTACTGGGTGGATGAACACTGAAGCTTTCTTT. It is translated as CASSTGWMNTEAFF.

This clone was counted a single time. CDR3 in amino acids: CSVATTQGSYEQYF. CDR3 coding DNA: TGCAGCGTTGCAACCACTCAGGGTTCCTACGAGCAGTACTTC. J is TRBJ2-7 and V is TRBV29-1, with D possibly matching TRBD1 (5 bases). Germline CDR1 reads SQVTM; CDR2 reads ANQGSEA. V was trimmed by 4 bases and J by 1 base, leaving 14 bases between them. The CDR3 is 14 residues long.

DNA for the CDR3: TGTGCCAGCAGTGAAGTTCTGCACCACGAGCAGTACTTC. This sequence encodes CASSEVLHHEQYF. V is TRBV2 and J is TRBJ2-7; D unclear. Trimming shortened V by 1 base and J by 5 bases, and 9 bases separated the two germline ends. This CDR3 contains 13 residues. Germline V CDR1 and CDR2: SNHLY, FYNNEI.

The CDR3 loop is CATSDRGKVQPQHF. The CDR3 bases are TGTGCCACCAGTGACCGGGGTAAAGTTCAGCCCCAGCATTTT. The chain carries TRBV24-1 and TRBJ1-5; unclear D gene. In germline, CDR1 is KGHDR, CDR2 SFDVKD. With 4 bases removed from V and 6 bases from J, the gap between germline ends came to 12 bases. The CDR3 runs 14 residues.